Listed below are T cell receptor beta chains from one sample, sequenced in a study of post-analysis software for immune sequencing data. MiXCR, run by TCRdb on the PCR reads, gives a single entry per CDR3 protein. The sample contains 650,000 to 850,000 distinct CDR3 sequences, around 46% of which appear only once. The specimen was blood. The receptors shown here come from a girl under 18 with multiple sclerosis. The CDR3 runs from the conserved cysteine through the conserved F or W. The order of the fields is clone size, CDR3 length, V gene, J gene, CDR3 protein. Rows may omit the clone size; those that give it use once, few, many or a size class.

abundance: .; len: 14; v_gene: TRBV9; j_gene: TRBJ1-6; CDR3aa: CASSVEGHNSPLHF
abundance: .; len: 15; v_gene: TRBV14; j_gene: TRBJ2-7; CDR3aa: CASSQATTFSYEQYF
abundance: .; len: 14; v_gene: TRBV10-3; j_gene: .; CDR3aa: CAISARKGSDEQYF
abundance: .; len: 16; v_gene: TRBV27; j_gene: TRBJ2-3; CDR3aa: CASSLLGTGVANTQYF
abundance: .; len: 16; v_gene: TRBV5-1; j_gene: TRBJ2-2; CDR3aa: CASSLGPRRNTGELFF
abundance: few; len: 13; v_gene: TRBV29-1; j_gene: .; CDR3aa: CSVEDSQSYEQYF
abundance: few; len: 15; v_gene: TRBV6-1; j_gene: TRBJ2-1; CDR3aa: CASSAPAPRSDEQFF
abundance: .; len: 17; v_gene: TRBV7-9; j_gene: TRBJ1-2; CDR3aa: CASNPAPGRQGSYGYTF
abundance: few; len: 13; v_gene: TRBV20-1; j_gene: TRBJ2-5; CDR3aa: CSAKPPGGETQYF
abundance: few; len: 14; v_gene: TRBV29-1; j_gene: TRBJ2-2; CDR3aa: CSVEAQTNTGELFF
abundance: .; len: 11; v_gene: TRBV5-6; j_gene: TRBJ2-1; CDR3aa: CAAQTTGEQFF
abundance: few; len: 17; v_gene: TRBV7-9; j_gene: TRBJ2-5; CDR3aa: CASSLAVGLAVQETQYF
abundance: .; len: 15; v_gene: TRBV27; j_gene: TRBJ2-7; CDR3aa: CASRGGGSVTYEQYF
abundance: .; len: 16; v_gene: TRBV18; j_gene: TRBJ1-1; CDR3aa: CANSPSGTGPGTEAFF
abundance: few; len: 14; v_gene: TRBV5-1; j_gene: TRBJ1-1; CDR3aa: CASSTRQGTTEAFF
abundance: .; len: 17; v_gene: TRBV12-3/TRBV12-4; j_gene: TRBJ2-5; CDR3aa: CASSLTSIAGLQETQYF
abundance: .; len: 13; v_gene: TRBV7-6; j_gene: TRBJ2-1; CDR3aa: CASSKTDYNEQFF
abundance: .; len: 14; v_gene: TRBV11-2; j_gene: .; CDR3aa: CASSLQGSYNEQYF
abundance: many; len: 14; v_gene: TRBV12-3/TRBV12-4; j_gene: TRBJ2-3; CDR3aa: CASSPGLVGDTQYF
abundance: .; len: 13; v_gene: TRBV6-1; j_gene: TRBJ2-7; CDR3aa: CASTYDRALEQYF
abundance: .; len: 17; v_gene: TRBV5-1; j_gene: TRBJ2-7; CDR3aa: CASSRGLTRANTYEQYF
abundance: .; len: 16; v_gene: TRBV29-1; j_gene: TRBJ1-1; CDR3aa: CSVGQGGGQGNTEAFF
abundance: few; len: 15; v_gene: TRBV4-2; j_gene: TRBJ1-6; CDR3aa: CASSHDRAGNSPLHF
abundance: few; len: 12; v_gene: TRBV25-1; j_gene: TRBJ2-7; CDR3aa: CASSEQGRRQYF
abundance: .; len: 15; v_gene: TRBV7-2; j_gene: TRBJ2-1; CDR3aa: CASSLGPGGINEQFF
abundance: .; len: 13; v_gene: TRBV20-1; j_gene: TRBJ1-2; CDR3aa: CSARTSGGYGYTF
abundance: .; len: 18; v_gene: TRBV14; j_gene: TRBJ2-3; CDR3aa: CASSHYPAGGGVTDTQYF
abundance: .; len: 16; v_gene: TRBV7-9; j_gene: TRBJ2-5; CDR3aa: CASSLERDRHQETQYF
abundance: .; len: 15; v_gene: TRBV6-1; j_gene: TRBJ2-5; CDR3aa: CASERTSGSGETQYF